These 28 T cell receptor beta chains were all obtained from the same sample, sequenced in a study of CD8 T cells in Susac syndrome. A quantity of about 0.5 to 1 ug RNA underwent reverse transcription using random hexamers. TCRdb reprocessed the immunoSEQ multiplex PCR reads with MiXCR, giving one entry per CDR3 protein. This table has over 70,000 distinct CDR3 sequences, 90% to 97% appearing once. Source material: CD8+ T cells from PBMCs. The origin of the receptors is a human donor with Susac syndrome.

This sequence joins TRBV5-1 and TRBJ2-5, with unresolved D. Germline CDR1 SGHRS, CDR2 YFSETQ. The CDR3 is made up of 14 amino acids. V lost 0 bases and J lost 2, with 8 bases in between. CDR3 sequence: CASSLERFQETQYF. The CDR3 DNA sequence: TGCGCCAGCAGCTTGGAGAGGTTTCAAGAGACCCAGTACTTC.

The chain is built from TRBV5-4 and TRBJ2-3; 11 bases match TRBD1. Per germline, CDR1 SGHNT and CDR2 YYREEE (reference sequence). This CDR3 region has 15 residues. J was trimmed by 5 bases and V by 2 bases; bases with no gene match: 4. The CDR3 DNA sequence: TGTGCCAGCAGCTTTTGGACAGGGGGCAAAGATACGCAGTATTTT. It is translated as CASSFWTGGKDTQYF.

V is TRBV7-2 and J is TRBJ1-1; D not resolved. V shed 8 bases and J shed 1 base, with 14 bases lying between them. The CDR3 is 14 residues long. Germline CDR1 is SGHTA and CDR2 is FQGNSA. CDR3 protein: CASAKGAANTEAFF. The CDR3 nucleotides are TGTGCCAGCGCAAAGGGAGCGGCGAACACTGAAGCTTTCTTT.

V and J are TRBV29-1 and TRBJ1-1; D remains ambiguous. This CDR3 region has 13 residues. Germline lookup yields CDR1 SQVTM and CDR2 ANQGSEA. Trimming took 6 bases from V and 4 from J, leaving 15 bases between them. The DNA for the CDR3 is TGCAGCGTCAGAGGCGGGGTCGGCACTGAAGCTTTCTTT. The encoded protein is CSVRGGVGTEAFF.

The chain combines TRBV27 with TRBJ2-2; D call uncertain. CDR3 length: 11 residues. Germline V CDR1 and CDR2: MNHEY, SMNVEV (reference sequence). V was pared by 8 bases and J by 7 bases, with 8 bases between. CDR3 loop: CASGRNGELFF. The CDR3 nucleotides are TGTGCCAGCGGACGGAACGGGGAGCTGTTTTTT.

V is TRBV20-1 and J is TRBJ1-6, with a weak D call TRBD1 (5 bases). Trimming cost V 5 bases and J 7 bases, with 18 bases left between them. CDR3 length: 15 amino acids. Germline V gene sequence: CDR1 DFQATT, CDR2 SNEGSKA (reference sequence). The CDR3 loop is CSAPGYGQLNSPLHF. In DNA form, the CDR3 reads TGCAGTGCTCCCGGGTACGGACAACTAAATTCACCCCTCCACTTT.

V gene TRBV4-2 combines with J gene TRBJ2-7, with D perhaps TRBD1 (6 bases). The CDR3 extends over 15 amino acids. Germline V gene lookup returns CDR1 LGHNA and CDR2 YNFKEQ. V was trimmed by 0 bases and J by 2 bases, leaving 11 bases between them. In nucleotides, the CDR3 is TGTGCCAGCAGCCAAGACGGGCAGGGGCCCTACGAGCAGTACTTC. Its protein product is CASSQDGQGPYEQYF.

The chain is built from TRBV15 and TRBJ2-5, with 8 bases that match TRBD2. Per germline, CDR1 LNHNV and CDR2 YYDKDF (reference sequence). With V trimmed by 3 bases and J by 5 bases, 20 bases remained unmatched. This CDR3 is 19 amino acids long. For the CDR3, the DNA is TGTGCCACCAGCAGCCCAGTTGATGCGGGGGGAACCCAGGCGGAGACCCAGTACTTC. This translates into CATSSPVDAGGTQAETQYF. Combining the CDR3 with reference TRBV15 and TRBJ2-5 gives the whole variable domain DAMVIQNPRYQVTQFGKPVTLSCSQTLNHNVMYWYQQKSSQAPKLLFHYYDKDFNNEADTPDNFQSRRPNTSFCFLDIRSPGLGDTAMYLCATSSPVDAGGTQAETQYFGPGTRLLVL.

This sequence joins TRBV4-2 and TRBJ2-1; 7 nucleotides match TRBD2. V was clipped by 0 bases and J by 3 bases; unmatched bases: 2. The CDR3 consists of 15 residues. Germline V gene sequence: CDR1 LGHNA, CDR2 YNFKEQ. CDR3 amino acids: CASSQETGGYNEQFF. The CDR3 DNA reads TGTGCCAGCAGCCAAGAAACGGGGGGCTACAATGAGCAGTTCTTC.

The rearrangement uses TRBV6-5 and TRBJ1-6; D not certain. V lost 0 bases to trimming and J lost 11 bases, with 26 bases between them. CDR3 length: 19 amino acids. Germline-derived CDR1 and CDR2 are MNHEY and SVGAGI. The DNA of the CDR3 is TGTGCCAGCAGTTACTCGATCCGGACCCCCAGAGCCACGGAGGCACCCCTCCACTTT. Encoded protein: CASSYSIRTPRATEAPLHF.

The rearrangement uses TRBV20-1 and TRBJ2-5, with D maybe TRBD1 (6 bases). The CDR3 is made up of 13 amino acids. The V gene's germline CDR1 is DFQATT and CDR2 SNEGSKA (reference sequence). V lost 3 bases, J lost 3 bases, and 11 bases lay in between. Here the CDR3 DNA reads TGCAGTGCTAGCAACAGGGAAAAAGAGACCCAGTACTTC. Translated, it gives CSASNREKETQYF.

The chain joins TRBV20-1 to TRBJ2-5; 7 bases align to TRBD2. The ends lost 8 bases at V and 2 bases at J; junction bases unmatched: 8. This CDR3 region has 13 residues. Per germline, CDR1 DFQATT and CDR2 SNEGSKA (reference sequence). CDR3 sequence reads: CSLMLAVQETQYF. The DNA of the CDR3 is TGCAGTTTGATGCTAGCGGTTCAAGAGACCCAGTACTTC.

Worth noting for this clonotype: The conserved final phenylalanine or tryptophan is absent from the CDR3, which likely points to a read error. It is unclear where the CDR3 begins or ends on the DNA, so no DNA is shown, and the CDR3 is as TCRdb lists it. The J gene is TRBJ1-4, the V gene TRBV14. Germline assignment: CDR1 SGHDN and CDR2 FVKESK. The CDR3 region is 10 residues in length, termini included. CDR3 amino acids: CASSQDWDLV.

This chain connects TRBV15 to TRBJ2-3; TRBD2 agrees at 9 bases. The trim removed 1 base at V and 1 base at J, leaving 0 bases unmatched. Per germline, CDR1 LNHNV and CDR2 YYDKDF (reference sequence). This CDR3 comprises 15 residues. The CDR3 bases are TGTGCCACCAGCAGAGGACTAGCGGGCACAGATACGCAGTATTTT. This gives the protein CATSRGLAGTDTQYF.

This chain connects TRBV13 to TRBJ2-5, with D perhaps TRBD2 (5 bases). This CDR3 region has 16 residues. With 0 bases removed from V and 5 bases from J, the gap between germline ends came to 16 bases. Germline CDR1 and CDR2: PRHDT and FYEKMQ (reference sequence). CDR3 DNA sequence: TGTGCCAGCAGCTTAGGTTTAGGGCGGGTCACGGAGACCCAGTACTTC. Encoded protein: CASSLGLGRVTETQYF.

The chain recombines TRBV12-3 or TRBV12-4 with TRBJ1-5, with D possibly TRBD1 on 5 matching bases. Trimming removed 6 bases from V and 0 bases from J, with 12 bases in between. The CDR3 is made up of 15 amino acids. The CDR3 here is CASRRDGISNQPQHF. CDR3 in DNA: TGTGCCAGCAGAAGGGACGGTATTAGCAATCAGCCCCAGCATTTT.

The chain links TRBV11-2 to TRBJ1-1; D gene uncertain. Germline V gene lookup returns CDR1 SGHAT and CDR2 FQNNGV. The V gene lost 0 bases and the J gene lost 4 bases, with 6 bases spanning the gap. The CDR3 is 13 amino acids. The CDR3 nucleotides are TGTGCCAGCAGCTTAGAGGGGAGCACTGAAGCTTTCTTT. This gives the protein CASSLEGSTEAFF.

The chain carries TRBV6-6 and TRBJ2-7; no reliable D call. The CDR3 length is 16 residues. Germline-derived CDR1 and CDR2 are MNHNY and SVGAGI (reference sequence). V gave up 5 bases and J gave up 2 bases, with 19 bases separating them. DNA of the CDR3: TGTGCCAGCAGTCCCCTGCTAACTCCGGCCACCTACGAGCAGTACTTC. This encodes CASSPLLTPATYEQYF.

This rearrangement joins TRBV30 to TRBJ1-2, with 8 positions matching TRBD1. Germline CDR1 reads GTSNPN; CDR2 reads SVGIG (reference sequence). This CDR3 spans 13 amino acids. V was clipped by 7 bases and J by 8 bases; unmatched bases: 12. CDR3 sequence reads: CASTGALPKGYTF. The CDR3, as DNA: TGTGCCTCGACAGGGGCGCTGCCGAAGGGCTACACCTTC.

CDR3 nucleotide sequence: TGTGCCTGGAGTGCCGGGACAGGATATTATAGCAATCAGCCCCAGCATTTT. It yields the protein CAWSAGTGYYSNQPQHF. The chain employs TRBV30 and TRBJ1-5; 8 bases match TRBD1. CDR1 is GTSNPN, CDR2 SVGIG, per germline (reference sequence). This CDR3 has 17 residues. Germline trimming cut 1 base from V and 0 bases from J; bases unmatched to any gene: 8.

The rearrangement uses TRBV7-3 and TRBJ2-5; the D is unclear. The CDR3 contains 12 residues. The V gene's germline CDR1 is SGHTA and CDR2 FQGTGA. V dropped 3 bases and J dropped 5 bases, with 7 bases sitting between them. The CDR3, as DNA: TGTGCCAGCAGCTTTTCGTGGGAGACCCAGTACTTC. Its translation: CASSFSWETQYF. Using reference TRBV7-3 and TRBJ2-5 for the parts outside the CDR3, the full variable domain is GAGVSQTPSNKVTEKGKYVELRCDPISGHTALYWYRQSLGQGPEFLIYFQGTGAADDSGLPNDRFFAVRPEGSVSTLKIQRTERGDSAVYLCASSFSWETQYFGPGTRLLVL.

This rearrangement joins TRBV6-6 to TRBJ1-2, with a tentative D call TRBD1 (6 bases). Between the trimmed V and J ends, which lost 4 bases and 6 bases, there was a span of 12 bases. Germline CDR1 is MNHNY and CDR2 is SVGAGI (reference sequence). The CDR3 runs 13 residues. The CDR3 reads CASSSGTFNGYTF. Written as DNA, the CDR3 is TGTGCCAGCAGTTCCGGGACATTTAATGGCTACACCTTC.

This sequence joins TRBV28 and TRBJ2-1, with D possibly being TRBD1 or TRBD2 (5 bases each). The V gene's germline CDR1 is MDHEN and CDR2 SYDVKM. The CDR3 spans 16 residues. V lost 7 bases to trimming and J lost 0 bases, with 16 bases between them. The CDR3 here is CASTRLGVSSYNEQFF. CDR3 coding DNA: TGTGCCAGCACCCGACTGGGGGTCAGCTCCTACAATGAGCAGTTCTTC.

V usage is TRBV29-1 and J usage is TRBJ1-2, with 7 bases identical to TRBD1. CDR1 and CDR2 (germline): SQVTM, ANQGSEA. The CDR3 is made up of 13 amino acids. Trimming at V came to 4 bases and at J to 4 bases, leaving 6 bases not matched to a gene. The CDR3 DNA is TGCAGCGTTGTAGGGACAGAAGTCTATGGCTACACCTTC. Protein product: CSVVGTEVYGYTF.

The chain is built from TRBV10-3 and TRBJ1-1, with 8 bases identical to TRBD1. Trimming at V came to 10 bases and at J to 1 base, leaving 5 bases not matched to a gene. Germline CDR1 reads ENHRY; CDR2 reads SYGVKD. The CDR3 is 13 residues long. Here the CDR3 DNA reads TGTGCCACCAAGGGGACAGGGAACACTGAAGCTTTCTTT. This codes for CATKGTGNTEAFF.

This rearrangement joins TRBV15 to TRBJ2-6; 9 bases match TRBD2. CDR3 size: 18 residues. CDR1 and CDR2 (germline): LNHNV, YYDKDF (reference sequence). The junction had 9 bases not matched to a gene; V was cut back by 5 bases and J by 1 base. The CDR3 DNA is TGTGCCACCAGCCCGGCGGGGGGGGTCCCATCTGGGGCCAACGTCCTGACTTTC. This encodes CATSPAGGVPSGANVLTF.

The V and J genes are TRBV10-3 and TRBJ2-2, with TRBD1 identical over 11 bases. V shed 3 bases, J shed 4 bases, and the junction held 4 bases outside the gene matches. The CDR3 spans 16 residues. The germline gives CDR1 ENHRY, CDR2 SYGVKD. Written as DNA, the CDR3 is TGTGCCATCAGTGAAAAGGACAGGGGGCCCACCGGGGAGCTGTTTTTT. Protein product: CAISEKDRGPTGELFF.

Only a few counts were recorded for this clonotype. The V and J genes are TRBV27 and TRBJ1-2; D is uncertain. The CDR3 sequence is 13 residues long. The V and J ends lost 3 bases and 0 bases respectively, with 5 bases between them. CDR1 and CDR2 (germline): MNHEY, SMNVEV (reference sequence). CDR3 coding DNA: TGTGCCAGCAGTTTGCAGGCTAACTATGGCTACACCTTC. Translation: CASSLQANYGYTF.